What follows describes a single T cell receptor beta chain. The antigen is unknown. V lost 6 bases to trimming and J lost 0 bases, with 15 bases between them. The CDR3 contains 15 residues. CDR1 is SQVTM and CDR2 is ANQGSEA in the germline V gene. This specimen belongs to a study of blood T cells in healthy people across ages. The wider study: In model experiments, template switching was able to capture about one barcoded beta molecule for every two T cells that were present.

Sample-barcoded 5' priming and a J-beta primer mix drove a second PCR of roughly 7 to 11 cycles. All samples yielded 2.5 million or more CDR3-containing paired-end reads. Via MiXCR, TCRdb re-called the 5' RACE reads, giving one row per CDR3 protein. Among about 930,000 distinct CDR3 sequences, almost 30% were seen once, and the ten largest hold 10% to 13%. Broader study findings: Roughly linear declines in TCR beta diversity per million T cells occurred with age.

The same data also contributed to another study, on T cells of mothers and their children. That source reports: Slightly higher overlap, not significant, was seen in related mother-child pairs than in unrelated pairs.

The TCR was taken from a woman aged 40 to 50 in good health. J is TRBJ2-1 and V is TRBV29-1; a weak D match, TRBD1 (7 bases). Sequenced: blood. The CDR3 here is CSVEGARSSYNEQFF. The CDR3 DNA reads TGCAGCGTGGAGGGGGCACGGAGCTCCTACAATGAGCAGTTCTTC.